The subject of this entry is one T cell receptor beta chain. Antigen unknown. RNA transcripts yielded amplified TCR beta CDR3 regions. HTBI primers were employed in a first-round RT-PCR of the TCR CDR3. TCRdb processed the multiplex PCR reads anew with MiXCR; each CDR3 protein has one entry. The repertoire consists of 450,000 to 600,000 distinct CDR3 sequences, with 12% to 15% occurring once and the leading ten covering approximately 15%. This CDR3 has 14 residues. The germline CDR1 and CDR2 sequences are DFQATT and SNEGSKA (reference sequence). Trimming left V 6 bases short and J 3 bases short, with 17 bases between. The data were taken from a study of T cells in Graves' hyperthyroidism and ophthalmopathy. Study-wide results and caveats: Separation of ophthalmopathy from stable hyperthyroidism was achieved by a 13 V-J model.

Patients were excluded because of uncontrolled infection, other autoimmune disease, pregnancy or lactation. This receptor was taken from a woman in her forties with Graves' hyperthyroidism. Input material: blood. The rearrangement links TRBV20-1 to TRBJ1-1, with a weak D call TRBD1 (5 bases). DNA of the CDR3: TGCAGTGCAAAGAAGGATGGGGCGGACACTGAAGCTTTCTTT. Encoded protein: CSAKKDGADTEAFF.